Listed here are 17 T cell receptor beta chains from one sample, sequenced in a study of shared clonotypes between healthy human individuals. Clones were read by immunoSEQ multiplex PCR, and TCRdb kept only the in-frame ones, dropping some. The sample gives some 2 million clones, about 95% of which show up once; about 1.1% is in the top ten. In the naive CD8 group, cells lacked CD45RO and were positively selected for CCR7, so terminally differentiated effector memory CD45RA+ cells were left out. The sequenced sample consisted of naive CD8+ T cells sorted from blood. The receptors were sampled from a man aged 18 to 30 in good health.

The chain links TRBV2 to TRBJ1-2, with 7 bases aligning to TRBD1. The CDR3 is made up of 14 amino acids. CDR1 and CDR2 from the germline V gene are SNHLY and FYNNEI. V shed 3 bases, J shed 3 bases, and the junction held 4 bases outside the gene matches. CDR3 nucleotide sequence: TGTGCCAGCAGTGAGTGGCAGGGGGACTATGGCTACACCTTC. Protein sequence: CASSEWQGDYGYTF.

CDR3 coding DNA: TGTGCCAGCAGCTTGGGGGCGGGAGTATGGACGAATGAGCAGTTCTTC. Protein product: CASSLGAGVWTNEQFF. V is TRBV11-2 and J is TRBJ2-1; a weak D match, TRBD2 (7 bases). Germline V gives CDR1 SGHAT, CDR2 FQNNGV. Trimming took 3 bases from V and 7 from J, leaving 19 bases between them. This CDR3 contains 16 residues.

The chain combines TRBV7-9 with TRBJ2-7; 13 bases are a match to TRBD2. The CDR3 sequence is 18 residues long. After removal of 4 bases from V and 2 bases from J, the junction contained 11 bases not matched to a gene. Germline lookup yields CDR1 SEHNR and CDR2 FQNEAQ (reference sequence). In nucleotides, the CDR3 is TGTGCCAGCAGCTCCTTGACTAGCGGGGGGCCCATCGCCTACGAGCAGTACTTC. This codes for CASSSLTSGGPIAYEQYF.

V usage is TRBV14 and J usage is TRBJ2-3; no clear D. The CDR3 extends over 13 amino acids. CDR1 is SGHDN and CDR2 is FVKESK in the germline V gene. With 6 bases removed from V and 1 base from J, the gap between germline ends came to 8 bases. The CDR3 DNA reads TGTGCCAGCAGACCCTACGGCACAGATACGCAGTATTTT. It translates to CASRPYGTDTQYF.

V is TRBV9 and J is TRBJ1-2, with 9 positions matching TRBD1. Germline V CDR1 and CDR2: SGDLS, YYNGEE. The CDR3 sequence is 16 residues long. With 4 bases clipped from V and 5 bases from J, the junction kept 12 bases outside the gene matches. The CDR3 DNA follows: TGTGCCAGCAGCTTACCTATGGACAGGGGAGGGTATGGCTACACCTTC. It yields the protein CASSLPMDRGGYGYTF.

This chain links TRBV7-9 with TRBJ1-6, with TRBD1 matching 8 bases. The CDR3 totals 18 residues. The germline V gene encodes CDR1 SEHNR and CDR2 FQNEAQ (reference sequence). V shed 0 bases and J 0 bases; nucleotides not matched to a gene: 4. CDR3 in amino acids: CASSLAQTGGSYNSPLHF. The CDR3 bases are TGTGCCAGCAGCTTAGCGCAAACAGGGGGCTCCTATAATTCACCCCTCCACTTT. Filled out from reference TRBV7-9 and TRBJ1-6, the complete variable domain reads DTGVSQNPRHKITKRGQNVTFRCDPISEHNRLYWYRQTLGQGPEFLTYFQNEAQLEKSRLLSDRFSAERPKGSFSTLEIQRTEQGDSAMYLCASSLAQTGGSYNSPLHFGNGTRLTVT.

The genes are TRBV5-6 and TRBJ2-1; 11 bases match TRBD2. V gave up 5 bases and J gave up 4 bases; unmatched junction bases: 5. Germline CDR1 and CDR2: SGHDT and YYEEEE. The CDR3 covers 15 residues. This CDR3 is CASSSTSGMYNEQFF. The CDR3 DNA sequence: TGTGCCAGCAGTTCGACTAGCGGGATGTACAATGAGCAGTTCTTC.

The chain recombines TRBV5-1 with TRBJ2-1; D gene ambiguous. The CDR3 extends over 14 amino acids. Germline V gene lookup returns CDR1 SGHRS and CDR2 YFSETQ. V dropped 4 bases and J dropped 7 bases, with 15 bases sitting between them. CDR3 in DNA: TGCGCCAGCAGCCTTGACGGCCGTGGTAATGAGCAGTTCTTC. It is translated as CASSLDGRGNEQFF.

The rearrangement uses TRBV7-8 and TRBJ1-2, with D maybe TRBD1 (5 bases). Germline V lookup: CDR1 SGHVS, CDR2 FQNEAQ. This CDR3 is built from 14 residues. Trimming left V 1 base short and J 5 bases short, with 11 bases between. CDR3: CASSLDRSLYGYTF. The CDR3 nucleotides read TGTGCCAGCAGCTTAGACAGGTCCTTATATGGCTACACCTTC.

V gene TRBV7-8 combines with J gene TRBJ2-7; D uncertain. This CDR3 region has 16 residues. CDR1 and CDR2 (germline): SGHVS, FQNEAQ. V was clipped by 1 base and J by 2 bases, with 15 bases between them. The CDR3 region has the DNA TGTGCCAGCAGCTTAGGCATGACCACCCAAACCTACGAGCAGTACTTC. Translated: CASSLGMTTQTYEQYF.

Of note for this clone: This same CDR3 is encoded by further DNA sequences in the sample. V is TRBV28 and J is TRBJ2-1; D call uncertain. V was shortened by 1 base and J by 4 bases, with 5 bases between the two germline ends. CDR1 is MDHEN and CDR2 is SYDVKM in the germline V gene. The CDR3 runs 13 residues. CDR3 region: CASSLYGYNEQFF. For the CDR3, the DNA is TGTGCCAGCAGTTTATACGGTTACAATGAGCAGTTCTTC.

The CDR3 region is CASSGSPGTYEQYF. The CDR3, as DNA: TGTGCCAGCAGCGGCAGTCCGGGGACTTACGAGCAGTACTTC. The V call is TRBV9, the J call TRBJ2-7; D perhaps matches TRBD2 (6 bases). The CDR3 runs to 14 residues. V was trimmed by 3 bases and J by 4 bases, leaving 14 bases between them. The germline gives CDR1 SGDLS, CDR2 YYNGEE.

The chain is built from TRBV5-6 and TRBJ1-2, with TRBD1 matching over 7 bases. V shed 4 bases and J 11 bases; nucleotides not matched to a gene: 11. The CDR3 sequence is 13 residues long. Germline CDR1 is SGHDT and CDR2 is YYEEEE. Written as DNA, the CDR3 is TGTGCCAGCAGCCTCGGACAGGCATGGTGGTACACCTTC. Amino acids: CASSLGQAWWYTF.

The chain combines TRBV7-9 with TRBJ2-5; no reliable D call. Germline V CDR1 and CDR2: SEHNR, FQNEAQ (reference sequence). This CDR3 is 14 amino acids long. V was cut by 2 bases and J by 5 bases, with 12 bases left in between. This CDR3 reads CASSLLDTVETQYF. CDR3 nucleotide sequence: TGTGCCAGCAGCTTATTAGACACGGTGGAGACCCAGTACTTC.

The CDR3 here is CASSIRDSKYEQYF. CDR3 in DNA: TGTGCCAGTAGTATCCGGGACAGCAAATACGAGCAGTACTTC. The chain recombines TRBV19 with TRBJ2-7; 7 bases map to TRBD1. The CDR3 length is 14 residues. After removal of 3 bases from V and 4 bases from J, the junction contained 6 bases not matched to a gene. Per the germline V gene, CDR1 is LNHDA and CDR2 is SQIVND (reference sequence).

This clone was recorded once. The chain uses TRBV6-1 and TRBJ2-1, with a weak D call TRBD2 (6 bases). Germline-derived CDR1 and CDR2 are MNHNS and SASEGT. V dropped 6 bases and J dropped 4 bases, with 13 bases sitting between them. The CDR3 sequence is 14 residues long. This CDR3 reads CASSDLATYNEQFF. As DNA, the CDR3 is TGTGCCAGCAGCGATCTAGCGACGTACAATGAGCAGTTCTTC.

This clone was recorded only once. The chain carries TRBV6-5 and TRBJ2-1, with D perhaps TRBD2 (6 bases). CDR1 is MNHEY and CDR2 is SVGAGI in the germline V gene. V was clipped by 3 bases and J by 4 bases, with 16 bases between them. The CDR3 totals 16 residues. Written as DNA, the CDR3 is TGTGCCAGCAGTTATGGGTCAGCGGGCCTTTACAATGAGCAGTTCTTC. It encodes CASSYGSAGLYNEQFF.